What follows is one T cell receptor beta chain and its context. The antigen is not known. The entry originates in a study of cytomegalovirus exposure and HLA in healthy donors. Study-level points and caveats: Across donors, most TCRs were seen rarely, yet some public ones were widespread. Cytomegalovirus association was listed for about 180 TCR beta chains. One later analysis, an examination of the 120 or so validation repertoires, found that first-cohort TCR clusters tended to co-occur in them.

Profiled with immunoSEQ multiplex PCR; TCRdb holds only in-frame clones, not every one. This sample has 150,000 to 200,000 clones, with about 85% found just once. Germline V lookup: CDR1 LGHNA, CDR2 YSLEER. This CDR3 spans 15 amino acids. The germline V and J ends were trimmed by 4 bases and 1 base, with 13 bases remaining between them. The chain links TRBV4-3 to TRBJ1-1; tentative D call: TRBD1 (6 bases). Sequences were obtained from PBMCs. The receptor was derived from a man aged 30-40 years in good health and CMV-seropositive. CDR3 DNA sequence: TGCGCCAGCAGCCCCTCGGCAGGGGCGAACACTGAAGCTTTCTTT. Residues: CASSPSAGANTEAFF.